The 9 T cell receptor beta chains listed next were all sequenced from one sample in a study of blood T cell repertoires in COVID-19. The data were produced by immunoSEQ multiplex PCR, yet TCRdb's version contains in-frame clones alone and is incomplete. The data hold over 250,000 clones, with around 90% observed a single time. Specimen: peripheral blood. The receptors shown here come from a woman in her thirties with acute or convalescent COVID-19.

This clone was recorded once. This sequence joins TRBV2 and TRBJ1-3; 8 bases are a match to TRBD1. This CDR3 region has 15 residues. The V gene end was trimmed by 8 bases and the J gene end by 4 bases; junction bases not matched to a gene: 10. CDR1 is SNHLY, CDR2 FYNNEI, per germline. CDR3 loop: CASGQGNAGGNTIYF. CDR3 DNA sequence: TGTGCCAGCGGACAGGGTAACGCCGGAGGAAACACCATATATTTT.

V and J are TRBV19 and TRBJ1-2, with TRBD1 identical over 7 bases. Germline V CDR1 and CDR2: LNHDA, SQIVND (reference sequence). V dropped 3 bases and J dropped 2; count of bases not matched to a gene: 12. This CDR3 is built from 17 residues. The CDR3 sequence: CASSMLSGGLPNYGYTF. CDR3 nucleotides: TGTGCCAGTAGTATGTTGTCAGGGGGGCTCCCCAACTATGGCTACACCTTC.

The genes are TRBV6-2 or TRBV6-3 and TRBJ1-5; D is perhaps TRBD1 (5 bases). Trimming left V 5 bases short and J 3 bases short, with 14 bases between. Germline CDR1 and CDR2: MNHEY and SVGEGT. The CDR3 is made up of 15 amino acids. The CDR3 loop reads CASSTAWGPNQPQHF. The CDR3 DNA is TGTGCCAGCAGTACCGCCTGGGGCCCCAATCAGCCCCAGCATTTT.

This chain links TRBV2 with TRBJ2-1; tentative D call: TRBD2 (5 bases). Per the germline V gene, CDR1 is SNHLY and CDR2 is FYNNEI. The CDR3 covers 12 residues. The V and J ends lost 7 bases and 7 bases respectively, with 11 bases between them. CDR3 amino acids: CASNAGMNEQFF. The CDR3 DNA reads TGTGCCAGCAACGCCGGGATGAATGAGCAGTTCTTC.

This chain joins TRBV6-1 and TRBJ1-2; D is uncertain. CDR3 length: 15 amino acids. Per germline, CDR1 MNHNS and CDR2 SASEGT. Trimming left V 3 bases short and J 4 bases short, with 15 bases between. CDR3 region: CASSEKHAGGYGYTF. CDR3 DNA: TGTGCCAGCAGTGAGAAACACGCCGGCGGCTATGGCTACACCTTC.

This CDR3 is CASSLTSGRLYEQYF. CDR3 DNA: TGTGCCAGCAGCCTCACTAGCGGTCGTCTTTACGAGCAGTACTTC. This chain joins TRBV27 and TRBJ2-7; 8 nucleotides line up with TRBD2. The germline V gene has CDR1 MNHEY and CDR2 SMNVEV (reference sequence). The CDR3 has 15 residues. V was clipped by 6 bases and J by 4 bases; unmatched bases: 11.

This chain links TRBV2 with TRBJ1-2; no reliable D call. Germline lookup yields CDR1 SNHLY and CDR2 FYNNEI. There are 12 residues in the CDR3. V lost 1 base and J 7 bases, leaving 7 bases between the germline ends. Here the CDR3 reads CASSEVNGGYTF. The CDR3 DNA is TGTGCCAGCAGTGAAGTGAACGGTGGCTACACCTTC. The full variable domain, with the rest looked up from reference TRBV2 and TRBJ1-2, is EPEVTQTPSHQVTQMGQEVILRCVPISNHLYFYWYRQILGQKVEFLVSFYNNEISEKSEIFDDQFSVERPDGSNFTLKIRSTKLEDSAMYFCASSEVNGGYTFGSGTRLTVV.

This clone was seen a single time. The V and J genes are TRBV2 and TRBJ2-5, with 7 bases identical to TRBD2. The CDR3 is 14 residues long. CDR1 and CDR2 from the germline V gene are SNHLY and FYNNEI. Trimming cost V 5 bases and J 5 bases; bases outside gene matches: 8. The CDR3 protein is CASSTGGPTETQYF. The CDR3 DNA follows: TGTGCCAGCAGTACGGGAGGCCCCACCGAGACCCAGTACTTC.

This rearrangement joins TRBV6-2 or TRBV6-3 to TRBJ2-1; 15 positions match TRBD2. Unmatched junction bases numbered 6, after V lost 4 bases and J lost 8 bases. Germline loops: CDR1 MNHEY, CDR2 SVGEGT. CDR3 length: 16 residues. CDR3 region: CASSWGLAGGGYEQFF. The CDR3 DNA sequence: TGTGCCAGCAGTTGGGGACTAGCGGGAGGCGGGTATGAGCAGTTCTTC.